The next 25 T cell receptor beta chains were all read from a single sample in a study of blood T cell repertoires in COVID-19. Method: immunoSEQ multiplex PCR; TCRdb's copy keeps in-frame clones and lacks some. This table holds some 220,000 clones, roughly 80% found once. Sequenced input: peripheral blood. The source is an older woman with acute or convalescent COVID-19.

Worth noting for this clone: Given a much more abundant clone one base away, this may be a read error. The V and J genes are TRBV6-6 and TRBJ2-1; D is unclear. The CDR3 totals 11 residues. Germline-derived CDR1 and CDR2 are MNHNY and SVGAGI (reference sequence). Trimming cost V 5 bases and J 5 bases, with 4 bases left between them. The chain's CDR3 is CASSPDNEQFF. The DNA for the CDR3 is TGTGCCAGCAGTCCCGACAATGAGCAGTTCTTC.

This clone has just one count. The chain combines TRBV7-9 with TRBJ2-5, with D perhaps matching TRBD1 (5 bases). The CDR3 length is 16 residues. The germline V and J ends were trimmed by 3 bases and 4 bases, with 18 bases remaining between them. In germline, CDR1 is SEHNR, CDR2 FQNEAQ (reference sequence). The CDR3: CASSFRPDSERETQYF. Here the CDR3 DNA reads TGTGCCAGCAGCTTTCGTCCCGACAGCGAACGAGAGACCCAGTACTTC.

The chain carries TRBV10-3 and TRBJ1-6; tentatively, D is TRBD1 (6 bases). In germline, CDR1 is ENHRY, CDR2 SYGVKD. CDR3 length: 15 amino acids. Trimming removed 0 bases from V and 10 bases from J, with 13 bases in between. The CDR3 DNA sequence: TGTGCCATCAGTGAGTCGAAGCAGGGGAACTCACCCCTCCACTTT. Translation: CAISESKQGNSPLHF.

CDR3 coding DNA: TGCAGTGCTAGAGACTACACTGAAGCTTTCTTT. Translation gives CSARDYTEAFF. This chain uses TRBV20-1 with TRBJ1-1; D unresolved. V was pared by 0 bases and J by 3 bases, with 2 bases between. The CDR3 covers 11 residues. Germline loops: CDR1 DFQATT, CDR2 SNEGSKA (reference sequence).

The V call is TRBV5-6, the J call TRBJ2-7, with 8 bases that match TRBD1. CDR1 and CDR2 from the germline V gene are SGHDT and YYEEEE. There are 14 residues in the CDR3. With 2 bases clipped from V and 6 bases from J, the junction kept 7 bases outside the gene matches. The DNA for the CDR3 is TGTGCCAGCAGCTTTGCGACAGGGGTCGGCGAGCAGTACTTC. Translating it yields CASSFATGVGEQYF.

The chain has TRBV28 and TRBJ1-6; D is ambiguous. CDR3 length: 14 residues. V gave up 5 bases and J gave up 9 bases, with 14 bases separating them. Germline V CDR1 and CDR2: MDHEN, SYDVKM. CDR3 loop: CASSPGSYGSPLHF. In nucleotides, the CDR3 is TGTGCCAGCAGTCCAGGATCCTATGGTTCACCCCTCCACTTT.

The sample holds a few counts of this clone. The V call is TRBV19, the J call TRBJ2-5, with D perhaps matching TRBD2 (5 bases). The CDR3 is 13 amino acids. Germline CDR1 LNHDA, CDR2 SQIVND (reference sequence). Trimming cost V 5 bases and J 7 bases, with 14 bases left between them. For the CDR3, the DNA is TGTGCCAGTAGTTGGACTTCAGAGGGGACCCAGTACTTC. This sequence encodes CASSWTSEGTQYF.

The gene calls are TRBV18 and TRBJ2-5; no clear D. Germline assignment: CDR1 KGHSH and CDR2 LQKENI. Deletions cut 6 bases from V and 0 bases from J, with 17 bases between. This CDR3 region has 16 residues. The CDR3, as DNA: TGTGCCAGCTCTCCTATTGCCACGCCGAACCAAGAGACCCAGTACTTC. This codes for CASSPIATPNQETQYF.

The table lists this clone with a few counts. V and J are TRBV28 and TRBJ1-4; D call uncertain. Germline loops: CDR1 MDHEN, CDR2 SYDVKM. The CDR3 runs 12 residues. V was trimmed by 3 bases and J by 7 bases, leaving 6 bases between them. This CDR3 is CASSFLAEKLFF. The CDR3 nucleotides are TGTGCCAGCAGTTTCTTGGCTGAAAAACTGTTTTTT.

This sequence joins TRBV6-5 and TRBJ1-5; no reliable D call. The germline V and J ends were trimmed by 10 bases and 6 bases, with 13 bases remaining between them. The CDR3 runs to 12 residues. CDR1 is MNHEY, CDR2 SVGAGI, per germline. CDR3 sequence reads: CATGEGAQPQHF. DNA of the CDR3: TGTGCCACCGGGGAGGGAGCTCAGCCCCAGCATTTT.

The V and J genes are TRBV18 and TRBJ2-3, with TRBD1 identical over 8 bases. Germline V gene data show CDR1 as KGHSH and CDR2 as LQKENI. This CDR3 has 14 amino acids. Germline trimming cut 4 bases from V and 1 base from J; bases unmatched to any gene: 1. Written as DNA, the CDR3 is TGTGCCAGCTCACTGACAGGGGGCACAGATACGCAGTATTTT. Translating it yields CASSLTGGTDTQYF.

This chain connects TRBV7-8 to TRBJ1-2, with 10 bases that match TRBD1. The V gene end was trimmed by 5 bases and the J gene end by 6 bases; junction bases not matched to a gene: 6. The CDR3 consists of 14 residues. Germline values: CDR1 SGHVS, CDR2 FQNEAQ. CDR3 sequence: CASSTSGTGDGYTF. CDR3 nucleotides: TGTGCCAGCAGCACCTCCGGGACAGGGGATGGCTACACCTTC.

This clone was detected once. The chain uses TRBV19 and TRBJ1-4; 11 positions match TRBD1. Germline values: CDR1 LNHDA, CDR2 SQIVND (reference sequence). The J segment lost 4 bases and the V segment lost 4 bases, leaving 5 bases of the junction unmatched. The CDR3 has 16 residues. The CDR3 bases are TGTGCCAGTAGTACGGACAGGGGGCTTGGTAATGAAAAACTGTTTTTT. Its translation is CASSTDRGLGNEKLFF.

This chain joins TRBV2 and TRBJ2-5; 7 positions match TRBD1. The CDR3 has 16 residues. V lost 5 bases and J lost 4; bases outside the gene matches: 13. Per germline, CDR1 SNHLY and CDR2 FYNNEI. The CDR3 DNA follows: TGTGCCAGCAGTCCCGCTCTAGGGGGCGCTGGAGAGACCCAGTACTTC. This sequence encodes CASSPALGGAGETQYF.

J is TRBJ1-4 and V is TRBV3-1 (or the pseudogene TRBV3-2); tentative D call: TRBD1 (6 bases). CDR3 length equals 15 residues. The V and J ends lost 4 bases and 5 bases respectively, with 14 bases between them. CDR1 and CDR2 (germline): LGHDT, YNNKEL (reference sequence). The CDR3 coding sequence is TGTGCCAGCAGCCGGAACGGACAGTTAAATGAAAAACTGTTTTTT. This gives the protein CASSRNGQLNEKLFF.

The rearrangement joins TRBV12-3 or TRBV12-4 to TRBJ2-1; the match to TRBD1 covers 7 bases. The ends lost 6 bases at V and 9 bases at J; junction bases unmatched: 5. The CDR3 sequence is 12 residues long. CDR3 in amino acids: CASSPQGPEQFF. The CDR3 nucleotides are TGTGCCAGCAGCCCACAGGGGCCTGAGCAGTTCTTC.

The chain uses TRBV5-4 and TRBJ1-1, with D possibly TRBD1 on 6 matching bases. The CDR3 runs to 15 residues. Trimming removed 6 bases at V and 1 base at J, with 16 bases between. CDR1 is SGHNT, CDR2 YYREEE, per germline (reference sequence). CDR3 protein: CASTIGGGQNTEAFF. The CDR3 nucleotides are TGTGCCAGCACCATTGGGGGGGGACAGAACACTGAAGCTTTCTTT.

This clone was found once. V and J are TRBV29-1 and TRBJ1-2; D gene ambiguous. The V end lost 0 bases, the J end lost 4 bases, and 12 bases lay between the germline ends. The CDR3 runs 14 residues. The germline V gene has CDR1 SQVTM and CDR2 ANQGSEA. The CDR3 loop reads CSVEDPSRGYGYTF. The CDR3 DNA is TGCAGCGTTGAAGATCCCTCCCGAGGCTATGGCTACACCTTC. Variable domain in full (rest from reference TRBV29-1 and TRBJ1-2): SAVISQKPSRDICQRGTSLTIQCQVDSQVTMMFWYRQQPGQSLTLIATANQGSEATYESGFVIDKFPISRPNLTFSTLTVSNMSPEDSSIYLCSVEDPSRGYGYTFGSGTRLTVV.

V gene TRBV24-1 combines with J gene TRBJ2-3; D may be TRBD2 (6 bases). Trimming took off 3 bases at V and 2 bases at J, with 8 bases between the two ends. Germline loops: CDR1 KGHDR, CDR2 SFDVKD. The CDR3 covers 14 residues. CDR3 coding DNA: TGTGCCACCAGTGATCCGGACTACACAGATACGCAGTATTTT. As protein: CATSDPDYTDTQYF.

This chain uses TRBV3-1 (or the pseudogene TRBV3-2) with TRBJ2-7, with 8 bases identical to TRBD1. J was trimmed by 2 bases and V by 4 bases; bases with no gene match: 1. CDR3 length: 13 residues. Germline CDR1 LGHDT, CDR2 YNNKEL (reference sequence). CDR3 nucleotide sequence: TGTGCCAGCAGCCCGGACAGGGCCTACGAGCAGTACTTC. Amino acid sequence: CASSPDRAYEQYF.

The chain recombines TRBV20-1 with TRBJ2-5; possibly TRBD1 for D (6 bases). Trimming shortened V by 8 bases and J by 4 bases, and 11 bases separated the two germline ends. The CDR3 totals 11 residues. Germline V gene sequence: CDR1 DFQATT, CDR2 SNEGSKA (reference sequence). The CDR3 DNA reads as TGCAGTACGGAGACAGGAGAGACCCAGTACTTC. This codes for CSTETGETQYF.

The chain couples TRBV28 to TRBJ1-5, with a weak D call TRBD1 (6 bases). Between the trimmed V and J ends, which lost 6 bases and 6 bases, there was a span of 15 bases. Germline lookup yields CDR1 MDHEN and CDR2 SYDVKM. There are 14 residues in the CDR3. The CDR3 loop reads CASRPNRVTQPQHF. The CDR3 DNA reads TGTGCCAGCAGGCCGAACAGGGTGACTCAGCCCCAGCATTTT.

The V gene is TRBV5-1, the J gene TRBJ1-1; no firm D call. This CDR3 is 15 amino acids long. Trimming removed 1 base from V and 1 base from J, with 11 bases in between. From germline, CDR1 is SGHRS and CDR2 YFSETQ. CDR3 region: CASSLSKTTNTEAFF. The CDR3 region has the DNA TGCGCCAGCAGCTTGTCGAAAACAACGAACACTGAAGCTTTCTTT.

The V and J genes are TRBV29-1 and TRBJ1-2; 8 nucleotides align to TRBD1. Germline V gene lookup returns CDR1 SQVTM and CDR2 ANQGSEA. The CDR3 is 15 amino acids. The trim removed 6 bases at V and 2 bases at J, leaving 11 bases unmatched. This CDR3 reads CSVAKTAGGNYGYTF. The CDR3 DNA follows: TGCAGCGTGGCGAAGACGGCAGGGGGCAACTATGGCTACACCTTC.

The CDR3 reads CASSVDSRGAFETQYF. The DNA of the CDR3 is TGTGCCAGCAGCGTAGATAGCAGGGGGGCCTTTGAGACCCAGTACTTC. The rearrangement uses TRBV9 and TRBJ2-5, with a tentative D call TRBD1 (7 bases). V lost 0 bases to trimming and J lost 5 bases, with 17 bases between them. Germline loops: CDR1 SGDLS, CDR2 YYNGEE. The CDR3 has 16 residues.